This T cell receptor (beta chain) was observed in a study of T cell changes during pregnancy in multiple sclerosis. Some clones are missing from TCRdb's copy, which holds only in-frame ones; the method was immunoSEQ multiplex PCR. The sample lists 60,000 to 65,000 clones; approximately 90% were seen once. This CDR3 has 18 residues. Trimming at V came to 5 bases and at J to 0 bases, leaving 10 bases not matched to a gene. Germline CDR1 PRHDT, CDR2 FYEKMQ (reference sequence). The input for sequencing was peripheral blood, taken in the first trimester of pregnancy. The rearrangement links TRBV13 to TRBJ2-7, with 13 positions matching TRBD2. The sequence was obtained from a female donor with multiple sclerosis, enrolled in a pregnancy study. CDR3 sequence reads: CASSIRGLAGPRSYEQYF. In DNA, the CDR3 is TGTGCCAGCAGCATCCGGGGACTAGCGGGACCTCGCTCCTACGAGCAGTACTTC.